This T cell receptor (beta chain) was profiled in a study of CD8+CD57+ T cells in acquired aplastic anemia. V was trimmed by 1 base and J by 2 bases, leaving 9 bases between them. The CDR3 runs to 14 residues. Study outcomes and limitations: The study identified roughly 31 CD8+ CDR3 sequences shared by patients and controls.

According to the study, genomic DNA was the template for TCR beta VDJ and CDR3 profiling. TCRdb called the reads again in MiXCR, with one record for every CDR3 protein. The table includes about 120,000 distinct CDR3 sequences, 58% detected once. Before being chosen for sequencing, patients had shown CD8+CD57+ cell expansion by flow cytometry. Patients were treatment-naive when blood was sampled. This clonotype was observed once. The antigen is unknown. The receptor was derived from a human donor with aplastic anemia. The sample was sorted CD4+, CD8+, or CD8+CD57+ T cells (not recorded which) from PBMCs. The chain couples TRBV12-3 or TRBV12-4 to TRBJ2-7, with D tentatively TRBD1 or TRBD2 (5 bases each). Written as DNA, the CDR3 is TGTGCCAGCAGTTTAGACGAGGGGACCTACGAGCAGTACTTC. It yields the protein CASSLDEGTYEQYF.